Below, one T cell receptor (beta chain) is given with its context. What it recognizes is unknown. This CDR3 comprises 13 residues. Germline V lookup: CDR1 LNHDA, CDR2 SQIVND (reference sequence). This record comes from a study of T cells expressing NK-cell markers. From its re-call of the 5' RACE reads, TCRdb lists each CDR3 protein once, without DNA. Its table lists 400,000 to 500,000 distinct CDR3 sequences. Findings and limits, study-wide: Questions lingered over whether expanded NKG2C+ T cell clones were HCMV-specific.

Sequencing was carried out using blood T cells: a sorted CD56 or NKG2C T cell subset, CD4+ or CD8+ T cells, or bulk PBMC T cells (not recorded which). The source of this sequence is a woman between 18 and 75 years old in good health. The rearrangement links TRBV19 to TRBJ1-1; the TCRdb call, TRBD1, lacks DNA for checking. The CDR3 is CASRSWGETEAFF.